What follows describes a single TCR beta chain. No antigen is known for it. The data are from a study of T cell responses to AZD1222 COVID-19 vaccine. Points from the study as a whole: Baseline seropositivity occurred in only a handful of AZD1222 recipients.

Clones were read by immunoSEQ multiplex PCR, and TCRdb kept only the in-frame ones, dropping some. The profile shows about 28,000 clones, roughly 90% of them singletons. Trimming took 6 bases from V and 3 from J; bases not matched to a gene: 6. This CDR3 region has 15 residues. Germline V gene data show CDR1 as LGHDT and CDR2 as YNNKEL (reference sequence). The receptor was derived from an adult in good health. This sequence joins TRBV3-1 (or the pseudogene TRBV3-2) and TRBJ1-3, with 9 bases aligning to TRBD1. The sample in question was peripheral blood, obtained on day 0 of AZD1222 vaccination. The CDR3 is CASRPGQGGGNTIYF. The CDR3 region has the DNA TGTGCCAGCAGACCGGGACAGGGTGGTGGAAACACCATATATTTT.